This entry lists 5 T cell receptor beta chains sequenced from one sample in a study of blood T cell repertoires in COVID-19. Method: immunoSEQ multiplex PCR; TCRdb's copy keeps in-frame clones and lacks some. The sample lists about 300,000 clones, roughly 85% occurring once. The specimen was PBMCs or T cells enriched from blood (not recorded which). The receptors come from a woman aged 25 to 39 who had been exposed to COVID-19.

This rearrangement joins TRBV19 to TRBJ2-7; D perhaps matches TRBD1 (7 bases). Germline lookup yields CDR1 LNHDA and CDR2 SQIVND (reference sequence). Trimming left V 5 bases short and J 6 bases short, with 11 bases between. The CDR3 extends over 12 amino acids. The CDR3 protein is CASSSQGGEQYF. The DNA of the CDR3 is TGTGCCAGTAGTTCGCAGGGGGGCGAGCAGTACTTC.

This CDR3 reads CASSIQAPQPQHF. The CDR3 DNA is TGTGCCAGTAGTATCCAGGCCCCTCAGCCCCAGCATTTT. The J gene is TRBJ1-5, the V gene TRBV19; D gene uncertain. Trimming shortened V by 3 bases and J by 6 bases, and 9 bases separated the two germline ends. The germline V gene has CDR1 LNHDA and CDR2 SQIVND (reference sequence). CDR3 length equals 13 residues. The full variable domain, in which reference TRBV19 and TRBJ1-5 provide the parts outside the CDR3, is DGGITQSPKYLFRKEGQNVTLSCEQNLNHDAMYWYRQDPGQGLRLIYYSQIVNDFQKGDIAEGYSVSREKKESFPLTVTSAQKNPTAFYLCASSIQAPQPQHFGDGTRLSIL.

V and J are TRBV5-6 and TRBJ2-5, with 7 bases aligning to TRBD1. With V trimmed by 6 bases and J by 4 bases, 12 bases remained unmatched. Germline V CDR1 and CDR2: SGHDT, YYEEEE. The CDR3 has 15 residues. CDR3 amino acids: CASNLKQGTTETQYF. The CDR3 nucleotides read TGTGCCAGCAACCTCAAACAGGGGACCACAGAGACCCAGTACTTC.

This sequence joins TRBV2 and TRBJ2-6; a weak D match, TRBD1 (6 bases). The CDR3 has 17 amino acids. V was shortened by 6 bases and J by 3 bases, with 18 bases between the two germline ends. The germline V gene has CDR1 SNHLY and CDR2 FYNNEI. CDR3 coding DNA: TGTGCCAGCAGAGAAACAGGGAAGGTTGGTGGGGCCAACGTCCTGACTTTC. Translating gives CASRETGKVGGANVLTF.

The chain is built from TRBV9 and TRBJ2-2, with D maybe TRBD2 (7 bases). V was shortened by 0 bases and J by 3 bases, with 9 bases between the two germline ends. Per germline, CDR1 SGDLS and CDR2 YYNGEE. The CDR3 covers 15 residues. DNA for the CDR3: TGTGCCAGCAGCGTAGGAGGGGGGGACACCGGGGAGCTGTTTTTT. Amino acids: CASSVGGGDTGELFF.